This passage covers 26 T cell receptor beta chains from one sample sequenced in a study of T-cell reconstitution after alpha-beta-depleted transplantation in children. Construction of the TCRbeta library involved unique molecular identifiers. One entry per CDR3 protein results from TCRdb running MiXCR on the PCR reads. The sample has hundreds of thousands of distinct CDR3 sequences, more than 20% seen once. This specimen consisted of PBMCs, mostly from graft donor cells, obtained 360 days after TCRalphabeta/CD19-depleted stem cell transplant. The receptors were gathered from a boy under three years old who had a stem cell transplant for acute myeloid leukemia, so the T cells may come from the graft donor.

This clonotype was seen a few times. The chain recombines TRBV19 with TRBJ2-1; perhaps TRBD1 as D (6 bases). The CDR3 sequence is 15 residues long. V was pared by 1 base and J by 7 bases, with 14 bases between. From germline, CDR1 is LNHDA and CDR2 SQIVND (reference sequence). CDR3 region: CASSIGQGRSNEQFF. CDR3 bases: TGTGCCAGTAGTATAGGCCAGGGGCGTTCTAATGAGCAGTTCTTC.

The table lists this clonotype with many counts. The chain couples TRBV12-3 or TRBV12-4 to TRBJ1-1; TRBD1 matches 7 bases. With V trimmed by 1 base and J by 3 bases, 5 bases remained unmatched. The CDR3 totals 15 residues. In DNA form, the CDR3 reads TGTGCCAGCAGTTTAGGGGACAGCCCTTACACTGAAGCTTTCTTT. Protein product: CASSLGDSPYTEAFF.

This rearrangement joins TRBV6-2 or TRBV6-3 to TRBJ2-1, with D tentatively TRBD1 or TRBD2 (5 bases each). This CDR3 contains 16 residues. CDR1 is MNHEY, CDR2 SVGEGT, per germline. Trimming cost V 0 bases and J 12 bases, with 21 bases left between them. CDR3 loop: CASSYSRGQRTFGQFF. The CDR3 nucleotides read TGTGCCAGCAGTTACTCACGGGGCCAGAGGACATTTGGGCAGTTCTTC.

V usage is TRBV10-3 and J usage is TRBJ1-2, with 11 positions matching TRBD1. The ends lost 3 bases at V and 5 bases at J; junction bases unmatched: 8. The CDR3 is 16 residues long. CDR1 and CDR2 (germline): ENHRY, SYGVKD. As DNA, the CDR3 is TGTGCCATCAGTGATGGACAGGGGGCGGTTGGTTATGGCTACACCTTC. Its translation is CAISDGQGAVGYGYTF.

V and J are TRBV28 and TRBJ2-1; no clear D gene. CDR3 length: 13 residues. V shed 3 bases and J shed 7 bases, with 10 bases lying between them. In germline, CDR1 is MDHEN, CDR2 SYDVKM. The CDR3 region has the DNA TGTGCCAGCAGTTTTAGGATCACGAATGAGCAGTTCTTC. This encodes CASSFRITNEQFF.

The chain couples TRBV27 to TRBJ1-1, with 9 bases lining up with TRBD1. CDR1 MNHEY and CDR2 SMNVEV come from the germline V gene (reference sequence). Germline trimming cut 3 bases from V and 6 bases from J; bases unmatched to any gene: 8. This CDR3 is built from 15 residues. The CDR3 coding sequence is TGTGCCAGCAGTTTCACCGGGACAGGGAGTTCTGAAGCTTTCTTT. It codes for CASSFTGTGSSEAFF.

The DNA for the CDR3 is TGTGCCAGCAGTTCCCCACAGGGTAAAGCTTTCTTT. It is translated as CASSSPQGKAFF. The V and J genes are TRBV28 and TRBJ1-1; TRBD1 might be the D (6 bases). CDR1 and CDR2 from the germline V gene are MDHEN and SYDVKM. V lost 4 bases and J 9 bases, leaving 12 bases between the germline ends. This CDR3 has 12 amino acids.

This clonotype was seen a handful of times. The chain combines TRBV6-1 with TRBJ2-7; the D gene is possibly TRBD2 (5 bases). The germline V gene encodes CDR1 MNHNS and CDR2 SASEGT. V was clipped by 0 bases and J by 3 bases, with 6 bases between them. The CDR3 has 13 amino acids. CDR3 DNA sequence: TGTGCCAGCAGTGAAGCGACTATCTACGAGCAGTACTTC. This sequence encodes CASSEATIYEQYF.

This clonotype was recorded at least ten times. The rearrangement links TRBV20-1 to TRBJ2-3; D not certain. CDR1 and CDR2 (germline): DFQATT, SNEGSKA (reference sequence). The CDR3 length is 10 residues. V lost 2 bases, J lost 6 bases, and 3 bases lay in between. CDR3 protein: CSARLDTQYF. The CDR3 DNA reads TGCAGTGCTAGACTGGATACGCAGTATTTT.

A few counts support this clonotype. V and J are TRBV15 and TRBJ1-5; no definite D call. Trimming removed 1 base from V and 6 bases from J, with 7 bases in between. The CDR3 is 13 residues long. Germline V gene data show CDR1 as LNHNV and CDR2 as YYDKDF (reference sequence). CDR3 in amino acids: CATSRVGSQPQHF. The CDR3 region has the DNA TGTGCCACCAGCAGAGTGGGAAGTCAGCCCCAGCATTTT.

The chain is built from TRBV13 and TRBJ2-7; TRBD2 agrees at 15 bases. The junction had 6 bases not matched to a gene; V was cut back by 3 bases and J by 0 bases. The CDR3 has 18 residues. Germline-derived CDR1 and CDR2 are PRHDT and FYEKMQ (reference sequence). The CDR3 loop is CASSLAGLAGGYSYEQYF. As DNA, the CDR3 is TGTGCCAGCAGCTTGGCGGGACTAGCGGGGGGATACTCCTACGAGCAGTACTTC.

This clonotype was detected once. In DNA form, the CDR3 reads TGTGCCAGCAGCCACGGGCCGAGCTCCTACAATGAGCAGTTCTTC. Amino acid sequence: CASSHGPSSYNEQFF. The chain joins TRBV6-1 to TRBJ2-1, with D uncertain. CDR1 and CDR2 from the germline V gene are MNHNS and SASEGT. CDR3 length equals 15 residues. The ends were cut back, 6 bases at V and 0 bases at J, with 12 bases in the middle.

Written as DNA, the CDR3 is TGTGCCAGCCGGGACAGGGGCCGAGAGTACGAGCAGTACGTC. Translated: CASRDRGREYEQYV. The chain carries TRBV6-1 and TRBJ2-7; TRBD1 aligns across 10 bases. V trimming: 8 bases; J trimming: 4 bases; junction bases outside the gene matches: 8. The CDR3 contains 14 residues. Germline lookup yields CDR1 MNHNS and CDR2 SASEGT.

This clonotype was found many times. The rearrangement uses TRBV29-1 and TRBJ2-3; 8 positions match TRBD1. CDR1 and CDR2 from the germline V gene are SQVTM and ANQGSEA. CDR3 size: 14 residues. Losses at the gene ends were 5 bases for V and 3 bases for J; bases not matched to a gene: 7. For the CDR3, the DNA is TGCAGCGTTAGGGCAGGGGGCATAACAGATACGCAGTATTTT. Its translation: CSVRAGGITDTQYF.

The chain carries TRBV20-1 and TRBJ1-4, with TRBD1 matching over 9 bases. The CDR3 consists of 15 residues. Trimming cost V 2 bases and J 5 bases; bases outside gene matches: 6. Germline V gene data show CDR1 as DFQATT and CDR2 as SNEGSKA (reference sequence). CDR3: CSARRNDRGNEKLFF. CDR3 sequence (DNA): TGCAGTGCTAGAAGGAACGACAGGGGGAATGAAAAACTGTTTTTT.

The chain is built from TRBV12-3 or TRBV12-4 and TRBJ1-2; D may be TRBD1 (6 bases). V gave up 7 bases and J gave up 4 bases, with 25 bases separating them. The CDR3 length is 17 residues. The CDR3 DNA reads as TGTGCCAGCACCACGTCCTGGGGAGGGGGGCGCAGCTATGGCTACACCTTC. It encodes CASTTSWGGGRSYGYTF.

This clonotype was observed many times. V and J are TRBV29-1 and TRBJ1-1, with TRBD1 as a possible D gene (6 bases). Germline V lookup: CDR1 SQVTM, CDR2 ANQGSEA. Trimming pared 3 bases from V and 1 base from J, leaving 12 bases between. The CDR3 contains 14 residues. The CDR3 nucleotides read TGCAGCGTTGACAGGGGCCCTGAGAACACTGAAGCTTTCTTT. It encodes CSVDRGPENTEAFF.

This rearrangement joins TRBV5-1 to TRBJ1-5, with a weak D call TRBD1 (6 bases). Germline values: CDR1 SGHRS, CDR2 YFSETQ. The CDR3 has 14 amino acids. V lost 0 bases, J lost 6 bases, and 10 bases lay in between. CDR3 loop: CASSLEGGGQPQHF. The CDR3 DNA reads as TGCGCCAGCAGCTTGGAAGGGGGAGGTCAGCCCCAGCATTTT.

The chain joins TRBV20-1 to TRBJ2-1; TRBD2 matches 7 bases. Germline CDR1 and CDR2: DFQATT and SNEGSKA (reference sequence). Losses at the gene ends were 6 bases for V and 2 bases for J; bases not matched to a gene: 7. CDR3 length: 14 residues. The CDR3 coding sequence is TGCAGTGCGCCGAGGACTAGAGCCTACAATGAGCAGTTCTTC. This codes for CSAPRTRAYNEQFF.

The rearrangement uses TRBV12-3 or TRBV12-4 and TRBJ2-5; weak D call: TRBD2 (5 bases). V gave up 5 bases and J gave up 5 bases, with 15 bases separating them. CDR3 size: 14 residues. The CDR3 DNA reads TGTGCCAGCAGTCTCGACTACCCCGGGGAGACCCAGTACTTC. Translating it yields CASSLDYPGETQYF.

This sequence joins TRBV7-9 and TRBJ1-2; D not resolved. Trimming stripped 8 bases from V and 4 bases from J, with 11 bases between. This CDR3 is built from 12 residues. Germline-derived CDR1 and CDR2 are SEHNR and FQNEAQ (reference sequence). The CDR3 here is CASAPGFYGYTF. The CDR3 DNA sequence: TGTGCCAGCGCCCCCGGATTCTATGGCTACACCTTC.

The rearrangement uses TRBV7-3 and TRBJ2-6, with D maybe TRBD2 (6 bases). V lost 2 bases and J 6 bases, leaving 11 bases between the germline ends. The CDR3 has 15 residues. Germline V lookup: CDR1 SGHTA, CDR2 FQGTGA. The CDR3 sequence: CASSLLGEAANVLTF. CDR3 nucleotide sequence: TGTGCCAGCAGCTTACTGGGGGAGGCGGCCAACGTCCTGACTTTC.

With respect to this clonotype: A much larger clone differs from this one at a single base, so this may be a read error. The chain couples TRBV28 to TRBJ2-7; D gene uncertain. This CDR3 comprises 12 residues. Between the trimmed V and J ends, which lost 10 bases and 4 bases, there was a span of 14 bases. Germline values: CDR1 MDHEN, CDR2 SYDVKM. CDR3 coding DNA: TGTGCCACCACACCCCACCCGTACGAGCAGTACTTC. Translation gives CATTPHPYEQYF.

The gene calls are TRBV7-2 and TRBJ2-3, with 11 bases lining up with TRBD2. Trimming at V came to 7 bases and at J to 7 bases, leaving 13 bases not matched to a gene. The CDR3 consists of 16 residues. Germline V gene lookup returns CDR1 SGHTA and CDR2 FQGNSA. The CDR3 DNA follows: TGTGCCAGCACCCTCCCAATAGCGGGGGGGCAAAATACGCAGTATTTT. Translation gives CASTLPIAGGQNTQYF.

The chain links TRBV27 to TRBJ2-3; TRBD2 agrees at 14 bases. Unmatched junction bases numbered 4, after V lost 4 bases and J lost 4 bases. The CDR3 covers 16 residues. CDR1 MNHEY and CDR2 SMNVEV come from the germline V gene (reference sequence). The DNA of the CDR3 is TGTGCCAGCAGTTCATTGACTAGCGGGGGGGCAGATACGCAGTATTTT. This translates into CASSSLTSGGADTQYF.

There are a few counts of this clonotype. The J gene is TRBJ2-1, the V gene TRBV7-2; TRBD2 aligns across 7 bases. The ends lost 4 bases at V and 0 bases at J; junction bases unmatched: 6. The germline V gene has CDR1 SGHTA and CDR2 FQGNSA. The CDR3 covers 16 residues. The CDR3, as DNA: TGTGCCAGCAGCTCCCGTCGACTAGCCTCCTACAATGAGCAGTTCTTC. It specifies CASSSRRLASYNEQFF. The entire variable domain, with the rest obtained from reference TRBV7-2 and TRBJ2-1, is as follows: GAGVSQSPSNKVTEKGKDVELRCDPISGHTALYWYRQSLGQGLEFLIYFQGNSAPDKSGLPSDRFSAERTGGSVSTLTIQRTQQEDSAVYLCASSSRRLASYNEQFFGPGTRLTVL.